Sequencing of this T cell receptor (beta chain) was carried out in a study of human T cells and chemical hapten exposure. Overall study findings and caveats: Significantly greater numbers of large CDR3 similarity clusters came from expanded TCRs than from controls.

This sample's time point: patch test 1, 2 weeks after DPC sensitization. The treatment was: therapeutic diphenylcyclopropenone sensitization with weekly scalp DPC. Before extraction, the whole blood was not fractionated, and total RNA was taken from it. TCRdb reanalysed the RACE reads using MiXCR and keeps one entry per CDR3 protein. Here the sample spans approximately 100,000 distinct CDR3 sequences, around 10% being singletons. This clonotype was found many times. What it recognizes is unknown. Sample: whole blood, taken in connection with sensitization to the hapten diphenylcyclopropenone (DPC). The source of this sequence is a middle-aged woman with alopecia areata. Some clones in this sample may be carry-over from other donors' samples.

The CDR3 loop is CASSSPGGSHNEQFF. CDR3 coding DNA: TGTGCCAGCAGTTCCCCAGGGGGGTCACACAATGAGCAGTTCTTC. This chain uses TRBV27 with TRBJ2-1, with D possibly being TRBD1 (7 bases). Looked up from germline, CDR1 is MNHEY and CDR2 is SMNVEV (reference sequence). Trimming left V 4 bases short and J 5 bases short, with 15 bases between. The CDR3 length is 15 residues.